One T cell receptor (beta chain) is described in this entry. Antigen: not known. This CDR3 comprises 16 residues. Germline V lookup: CDR1 MRHNA, CDR2 SNTAGT. V lost 0 bases, J lost 0 bases, and 1 base stayed unmatched. The assay was immunoSEQ multiplex PCR, and TCRdb's table has in-frame clones only and misses some. The data hold approximately 84,000 clones, with 75% to 90% observed a single time. The source of the sample is a study of T cell responses to AZD1222 COVID-19 vaccine. Study observations and caveats: Spike-wide vaccine-associated CD4 TCRs dominated at 160-218 and 743-854. Nearly half of spike-specific TCRs reportedly go after variant regions that carry no mutations. Baseline serostatus was positive in only a handful of AZD1222 recipients.

Sequenced material: peripheral blood, taken 28 days after the second AZD1222 dose. The source of this sequence is an adult who received the AZD1222 COVID-19 vaccine. V gene TRBV6-4 combines with J gene TRBJ2-1; TRBD2 matches 8 bases. CDR3 sequence: CASSDSGGASYNEQFF. DNA of the CDR3: TGTGCCAGCAGTGACTCCGGGGGGGCCTCCTACAATGAGCAGTTCTTC.